This entry lists 18 T cell receptor beta chains sequenced from one sample in a study of early T cells in non-severe SARS-CoV-2 infection. TCRdb analysed the 5' RACE reads with MiXCR anew, one entry per CDR3 protein. The sample has roughly 99,000 distinct CDR3 sequences; approximately 12% are singletons. The sample was whole blood, taken at baseline. All receptors derive from an adult who was a healthcare worker with PCR-confirmed SARS-CoV-2 infection or an uninfected control (not recorded which).

This clonotype has more than one count but fewer than ten. The J gene is TRBJ2-2, the V gene TRBV20-1; TRBD1 matches 9 bases. V was clipped by 3 bases and J by 4 bases; unmatched bases: 12. The CDR3 spans 17 residues. Germline V gene sequence: CDR1 DFQATT, CDR2 SNEGSKA (reference sequence). CDR3 bases: TGCAGTGCTAGGAAGGATGGGGGACAGGGAAGCACCGGGGAGCTGTTTTTT. It codes for CSARKDGGQGSTGELFF.

The V gene is TRBV7-9, the J gene TRBJ1-1, with TRBD1 as a possible D gene (5 bases). With 6 bases removed from V and 5 bases from J, the gap between germline ends came to 22 bases. The germline CDR1 and CDR2 sequences are SEHNR and FQNEAQ (reference sequence). CDR3 length: 16 amino acids. CDR3 sequence (DNA): TGTGCCAGCAGTCACCCCCAGGGAATGGGGCGTACTGAAGCTTTCTTT. Encoded protein: CASSHPQGMGRTEAFF.

This clonotype occurred a few times. The chain recombines TRBV11-2 with TRBJ2-4; D remains ambiguous. The germline CDR1 and CDR2 sequences are SGHAT and FQNNGV. CDR3 size: 12 residues. Trimming shortened V by 5 bases and J by 6 bases, and 8 bases separated the two germline ends. CDR3 nucleotide sequence: TGTGCCAGCAGCCAGGACGGAAACATTCAGTACTTC. Protein sequence: CASSQDGNIQYF.

This clonotype was seen many times. This chain links TRBV7-9 with TRBJ2-3; 7 bases are a match to TRBD2. CDR3 length: 16 amino acids. CDR1 is SEHNR, CDR2 FQNEAQ, per germline (reference sequence). V lost 0 bases, J lost 0 bases, and 3 bases stayed unmatched. The CDR3 is CASSLAVSGSTDTQYF. CDR3 sequence (DNA): TGTGCCAGCAGCTTAGCAGTTAGCGGGAGCACAGATACGCAGTATTTT.

The chain links TRBV2 to TRBJ2-3; D is possibly TRBD1 (6 bases). V was shortened by 6 bases and J by 6 bases, with 13 bases between the two germline ends. CDR1 and CDR2 from the germline V gene are SNHLY and FYNNEI. This CDR3 comprises 13 residues. The CDR3 DNA is TGTGCCAGCAGCGTCCTTAGGGGGGATACGCAGTATTTT. This sequence encodes CASSVLRGDTQYF.

This clonotype was recorded at least ten times. V and J are TRBV18 and TRBJ1-4; tentative D call: TRBD1 (6 bases). Deletions cut 3 bases from V and 9 bases from J, with 14 bases between. The CDR3 is made up of 14 amino acids. Germline lookup yields CDR1 KGHSH and CDR2 LQKENI. CDR3 DNA sequence: TGTGCCAGCTCACCGGACAGCGAAAATAAAAAACTGTTTTTT. It translates to CASSPDSENKKLFF.

DNA of the CDR3: TGCAGCGTTGATGAAACAGGGATGGAGACCCAGTACTTC. Its protein product is CSVDETGMETQYF. The J gene is TRBJ2-5, the V gene TRBV29-1, with a weak D call TRBD1 (6 bases). V lost 3 bases and J lost 5, with 13 bases in between. Germline CDR1 SQVTM, CDR2 ANQGSEA. The CDR3 is 13 residues long.

The chain uses TRBV9 and TRBJ2-4; D could derive from TRBD1 or TRBD2 (5 bases each). Germline CDR1 is SGDLS and CDR2 is YYNGEE. The V and J ends lost 0 bases and 6 bases respectively, with 16 bases between them. The CDR3 has 16 residues. CDR3 in amino acids: CASSVDGQGGGNIQYF. The CDR3 DNA follows: TGTGCCAGCAGCGTAGACGGTCAGGGTGGGGGAAACATTCAGTACTTC.

This clonotype was found many times. The genes are TRBV6-2 or TRBV6-3 and TRBJ2-4; D is possibly TRBD1 or TRBD2 (5 bases each). The CDR3 is 17 residues long. Germline assignment: CDR1 MNHEY and CDR2 SVGEGT. Trimming removed 6 bases from V and 0 bases from J, with 18 bases in between. This CDR3 is CASSPLEGPRAKNIQYF. In DNA form, the CDR3 reads TGTGCCAGCAGCCCATTAGAGGGGCCCCGAGCCAAAAACATTCAGTACTTC.

This clonotype was detected a few times. CDR3 nucleotides: TGTGCCAGCTCACTCGGGGTGAAGGATCAGCCCCAGCATTTT. Its translation is CASSLGVKDQPQHF. J is TRBJ1-5 and V is TRBV18; D is ambiguous. CDR1 and CDR2 from the germline V gene are KGHSH and LQKENI. V gave up 4 bases and J gave up 5 bases, with 12 bases separating them. The CDR3 runs 14 residues.

This clonotype appeared a few times. This chain links TRBV5-1 with TRBJ1-1; perhaps TRBD1 as D (5 bases). Per the germline V gene, CDR1 is SGHRS and CDR2 is YFSETQ. V lost 4 bases and J 2 bases, leaving 15 bases between the germline ends. There are 15 residues in the CDR3. The CDR3 region is CASSHETVRNTEAFF. The CDR3 nucleotides are TGCGCCAGCAGCCATGAGACAGTGAGAAACACTGAAGCTTTCTTT.

In DNA form, the CDR3 reads TGCAGCGTTGAAGCAGGGGGCTACGAGCAGTACTTC. Encoded protein: CSVEAGGYEQYF. The rearrangement uses TRBV29-1 and TRBJ2-7; 7 nucleotides agree with TRBD1. This CDR3 has 12 amino acids. The V and J ends lost 1 base and 3 bases, in that order; junction bases with no gene match: 0. Germline CDR1 is SQVTM and CDR2 is ANQGSEA.

There are a few counts of this clonotype. The V gene is TRBV11-3, the J gene TRBJ2-5, with TRBD2 identical over 9 bases. The CDR3 consists of 14 residues. The V gene's germline CDR1 is SGHNT and CDR2 YENEEA. The trim removed 2 bases at V and 5 bases at J, leaving 3 bases unmatched. This CDR3 reads CASSLIAGVETQYF. The CDR3, as DNA: TGTGCCAGCAGCTTAATAGCGGGAGTCGAGACCCAGTACTTC. Full variable domain (missing parts from reference TRBV11-3 and TRBJ2-5): EAGVVQSPRYKIIEKKQPVAFWCNPISGHNTLYWYLQNLGQGPELLIRYENEEAVDDSQLPKDRFSAERLKGVDSTLKIQPAELGDSAVYLCASSLIAGVETQYFGPGTRLLVL.

In its sample, this clonotype was seen a few times. The V and J genes are TRBV7-9 and TRBJ2-7; D gene uncertain. CDR3 length: 12 residues. The V end was cut by 3 bases, the J end by 6 bases, with 9 bases between. CDR1 is SEHNR, CDR2 FQNEAQ, per germline (reference sequence). Here the CDR3 reads CASSFTPSEQYF. The DNA of the CDR3 is TGTGCCAGCAGCTTTACTCCGTCCGAGCAGTACTTC.

The chain's CDR3 is CASSQGAGYEQYF. CDR3 nucleotides: TGTGCCAGCAGCCAAGGGGCAGGGTACGAGCAGTACTTC. The rearrangement links TRBV3-1 to TRBJ2-7; D is possibly TRBD1 (5 bases). The CDR3 covers 13 residues. CDR1 and CDR2 (germline): LGHDT, YNNKEL (reference sequence). V lost 1 base and J 4 bases, leaving 8 bases between the germline ends.

This clonotype was detected a few times. The genes are TRBV10-3 and TRBJ2-6, with D unresolved. The V and J ends lost 3 bases and 0 bases respectively, with 3 bases between them. The CDR3 runs 14 residues. Germline CDR1 ENHRY, CDR2 SYGVKD. The CDR3 nucleotides read TGTGCCATCAGTGACAGCTCTGGGGCCAACGTCCTGACTTTC. Translation: CAISDSSGANVLTF.

This clonotype was observed a handful of times. The V and J genes are TRBV28 and TRBJ2-7; perhaps D is TRBD1 or TRBD2 (6 bases each). Looked up from germline, CDR1 is MDHEN and CDR2 is SYDVKM. The CDR3 has 15 amino acids. Trimming removed 2 bases at V and 9 bases at J, with 20 bases between. The chain's CDR3 is CASSLPLEGEVVQYF. The CDR3 bases are TGTGCCAGCAGTTTACCTCTAGAGGGGGAGGTCGTGCAGTACTTC.

The chain recombines TRBV11-2 with TRBJ2-7; 10 nucleotides agree with TRBD2. V gave up 1 base and J gave up 4 bases; unmatched junction bases: 10. The length of the CDR3 is 17 residues. Germline CDR1 is SGHAT and CDR2 is FQNNGV. CDR3 residues: CASSLAHPRTSGYEQYF. As DNA, the CDR3 is TGTGCCAGCAGCTTAGCTCACCCTCGGACTAGCGGTTACGAGCAGTACTTC. Looking up the rest from reference TRBV11-2 and TRBJ2-7 gives the full variable domain: EAGVAQSPRYKIIEKRQSVAFWCNPISGHATLYWYQQILGQGPKLLIQFQNNGVVDDSQLPKDRFSAERLKGVDSTLKIQPAKLEDSAVYLCASSLAHPRTSGYEQYFGPGTRLTVT.